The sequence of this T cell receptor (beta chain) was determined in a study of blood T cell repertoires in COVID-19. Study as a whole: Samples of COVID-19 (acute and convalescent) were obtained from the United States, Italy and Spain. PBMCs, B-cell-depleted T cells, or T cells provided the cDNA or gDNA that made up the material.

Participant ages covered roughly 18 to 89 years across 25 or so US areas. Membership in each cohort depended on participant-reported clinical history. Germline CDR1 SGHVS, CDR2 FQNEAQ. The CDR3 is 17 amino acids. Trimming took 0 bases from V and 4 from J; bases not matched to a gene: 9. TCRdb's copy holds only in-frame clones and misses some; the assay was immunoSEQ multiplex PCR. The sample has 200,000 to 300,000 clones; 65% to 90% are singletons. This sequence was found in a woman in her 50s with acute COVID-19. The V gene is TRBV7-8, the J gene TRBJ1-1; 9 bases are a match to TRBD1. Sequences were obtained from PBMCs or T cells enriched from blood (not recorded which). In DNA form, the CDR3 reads TGTGCCAGCAGCTTAGCCCACCTTACAGGGGGCCTCACTGAAGCTTTCTTT. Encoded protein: CASSLAHLTGGLTEAFF.